The 17 T cell receptor beta chains in this list originate from one sample, sequenced in a study of cytomegalovirus exposure and HLA in healthy donors. Method: immunoSEQ multiplex PCR; TCRdb's copy keeps in-frame clones and lacks some. The sample gives 110,000 or so clones, approximately 88% of which show up once; approximately 1.8% is in the top ten. The material sequenced was PBMCs. The receptors were sampled from a man aged 18-30 years in good health and CMV-seronegative.

V and J are TRBV7-6 and TRBJ1-5, with D perhaps TRBD1 (6 bases). The germline gives CDR1 SGHVS, CDR2 FNYEAQ. Trimming removed 5 bases from V and 2 bases from J, with 13 bases in between. CDR3 length: 15 residues. The CDR3 DNA reads as TGTGCCAGCAGCGCAGGGGAATTTGGCAATCAGCCCCAGCATTTT. It yields the protein CASSAGEFGNQPQHF.

This rearrangement joins TRBV7-8 to TRBJ1-1; D is unresolved. This CDR3 region has 14 residues. Germline-derived CDR1 and CDR2 are SGHVS and FQNEAQ. Between the trimmed V and J ends, which lost 5 bases and 0 bases, there was a span of 10 bases. The CDR3 DNA sequence: TGTGCCAGCAGCCCGGCTAGGATGAACACTGAAGCTTTCTTT. Its translation: CASSPARMNTEAFF.

V and J are TRBV5-8 and TRBJ2-7, with D perhaps TRBD1 (6 bases). V was cut by 7 bases and J by 3 bases, with 14 bases left in between. Germline V gene sequence: CDR1 SGHTS, CDR2 YDEGEE. The CDR3 consists of 13 residues. Written as DNA, the CDR3 is TGTGCCAGCCTGGGGACAAATAACTACGAGCAGTACTTC. Encoded protein: CASLGTNNYEQYF.

The chain recombines TRBV6-5 with TRBJ1-2, with D perhaps TRBD1 (5 bases). In germline, CDR1 is MNHEY, CDR2 SVGAGI. Trimming took 5 bases from V and 2 from J, leaving 15 bases between them. The CDR3 covers 15 residues. CDR3 sequence: CASSGPGHQNYGYTF. CDR3 bases: TGTGCCAGCAGTGGCCCTGGACATCAAAACTATGGCTACACCTTC.

The J gene is TRBJ2-4, the V gene TRBV7-2; a weak D match, TRBD1 (6 bases). V was clipped by 5 bases and J by 8 bases, with 19 bases between them. The CDR3 sequence is 15 residues long. Germline loops: CDR1 SGHTA, CDR2 FQGNSA. CDR3 protein: CASSDMTGLSHIQYF. The CDR3 region has the DNA TGTGCCAGCAGCGACATGACAGGCCTGTCGCACATTCAGTACTTC. The whole variable domain, filled in from reference TRBV7-2 and TRBJ2-4, reads GAGVSQSPSNKVTEKGKDVELRCDPISGHTALYWYRQSLGQGLEFLIYFQGNSAPDKSGLPSDRFSAERTGGSVSTLTIQRTQQEDSAVYLCASSDMTGLSHIQYFGAGTRLSVL.

V is TRBV28 and J is TRBJ2-5, with D tentatively TRBD1 (6 bases). This CDR3 contains 14 residues. Germline-derived CDR1 and CDR2 are MDHEN and SYDVKM. V was trimmed by 6 bases and J by 2 bases, leaving 13 bases between them. The CDR3 is CASRIRQEQETQYF. For the CDR3, the DNA is TGTGCCAGCAGAATCCGACAGGAGCAAGAGACCCAGTACTTC.

The chain combines TRBV6-6 with TRBJ2-1, with 10 bases identical to TRBD1. V dropped 2 bases and J dropped 7; count of bases not matched to a gene: 2. The CDR3 covers 14 residues. CDR1 is MNHNY and CDR2 is SVGAGI in the germline V gene (reference sequence). The CDR3 loop is CASSYGQGGNEQFF. For the CDR3, the DNA is TGTGCCAGCAGTTACGGACAGGGGGGAAATGAGCAGTTCTTC.

The chain couples TRBV7-9 to TRBJ2-1, with D uncertain. Trimming removed 4 bases at V and 2 bases at J, with 12 bases between. The CDR3 has 15 residues. Germline CDR1 and CDR2: SEHNR and FQNEAQ (reference sequence). Written as DNA, the CDR3 is TGTGCCAGCAGCTCGCGCGAATTACCCTACAATGAGCAGTTCTTC. Protein: CASSSRELPYNEQFF.

This chain uses TRBV7-6 with TRBJ1-3; 7 positions agree with TRBD1. Germline CDR1 reads SGHVS; CDR2 reads FNYEAQ. This CDR3 is built from 15 residues. Trimming at V came to 5 bases and at J to 4 bases, leaving 8 bases not matched to a gene. DNA of the CDR3: TGTGCCAGCAGCCCCAAGACAGGGCCCGGAAACACCATATATTTT. This codes for CASSPKTGPGNTIYF.

J is TRBJ1-2 and V is TRBV7-2; TRBD1 agrees at 7 bases. The trim removed 5 bases at V and 0 bases at J, leaving 6 bases unmatched. CDR1 and CDR2 (germline): SGHTA, FQGNSA. There are 15 residues in the CDR3. The CDR3 protein is CASSVAGTANYGYTF. CDR3 DNA sequence: TGTGCCAGCAGCGTTGCCGGGACAGCTAACTATGGCTACACCTTC.

The rearrangement uses TRBV19 and TRBJ2-5, with unresolved D. CDR1 is LNHDA, CDR2 SQIVND, per germline (reference sequence). Trimming cost V 2 bases and J 5 bases, with 15 bases left between them. The CDR3 length is 15 residues. Here the CDR3 DNA reads TGTGCCAGTAGTATACTCGCAGGCCGCCTGGAGACCCAGTACTTC. As protein: CASSILAGRLETQYF.

The CDR3 DNA reads TGTGCTAGTGGTTTCCGGACAGGGGGGTTGAATGAGCAGTTCTTC. Its protein product is CASGFRTGGLNEQFF. The chain recombines TRBV12-5 with TRBJ2-1; 10 bases align to TRBD1. After removal of 3 bases from V and 7 bases from J, the junction contained 6 bases not matched to a gene. The CDR3 has 15 amino acids. Germline V lookup: CDR1 LGHNT, CDR2 FRNRAP.

In its sample, this clone was seen a few times. The chain recombines TRBV2 with TRBJ2-5; 7 bases are shared with TRBD2. Trimming at V came to 6 bases and at J to 2 bases, leaving 6 bases not matched to a gene. Germline V gene data show CDR1 as SNHLY and CDR2 as FYNNEI. This CDR3 spans 14 amino acids. The CDR3 bases are TGTGCCAGCAGCCGACTAGCTAGACAAGAGACCCAGTACTTC. It codes for CASSRLARQETQYF.

The chain uses TRBV7-2 and TRBJ1-2; 8 bases align to TRBD1. Germline V CDR1 and CDR2: SGHTA, FQGNSA. CDR3 length: 16 amino acids. V shed 5 bases, J shed 4 bases, and the junction held 12 bases outside the gene matches. The CDR3 sequence is CASSPQGAGRGYGYTF. Written as DNA, the CDR3 is TGTGCCAGCAGCCCGCAGGGGGCAGGGCGAGGCTATGGCTACACCTTC.

J is TRBJ2-6 and V is TRBV2, with 8 bases fitting TRBD2. V shed 7 bases, J shed 1 base, and the junction held 3 bases outside the gene matches. The CDR3 loop spans 15 amino acids. In germline, CDR1 is SNHLY, CDR2 FYNNEI. The CDR3 region has the DNA TGTGCCAGCACCCAGCGGGAGTCTGGGGCCAACGTCCTGACTTTC. It specifies CASTQRESGANVLTF.

This rearrangement joins TRBV5-1 to TRBJ2-2; 7 bases map to TRBD1. J lost 6 bases, V lost 3 bases, and 14 bases had no gene match. The CDR3 runs 17 residues. CDR1 is SGHRS, CDR2 YFSETQ, per germline. The CDR3 region is CASSSFPRDSSPGELFF. DNA for the CDR3: TGCGCCAGCAGCTCCTTTCCCCGGGACAGTTCGCCCGGGGAGCTGTTTTTT.

The chain links TRBV7-9 to TRBJ2-2; D ambiguous. This CDR3 comprises 12 residues. Germline V gene sequence: CDR1 SEHNR, CDR2 FQNEAQ (reference sequence). V shed 4 bases and J shed 2 bases, with 2 bases lying between them. The CDR3 region has the DNA TGTGCCAGCAGCTCTAACACCGGGGAGCTGTTTTTT. It is translated as CASSSNTGELFF.